Sequencing of this T cell receptor beta chain was carried out in a study of vaccination and CD4 T cells after COVID-19. The overall study: Post-vaccination samples were procured at a median of 72 days following dose two (range 14 to 241). In the control cultures, a CEFX pool, an HIV-1 Nef pool, or no peptide was supplied.

Remarks on this clonotype: What it recognizes is unknown.

This CDR3 is 18 amino acids long. The study sequenced cultured CD4+ T cell DNA using the Oncomine TCR Beta short-read assay. Scientists extracted genomic DNA from CD4+ T cells grown in culture. TCRdb reprocessed the PCR reads with MiXCR, giving one entry per CDR3 protein. This table holds about 8,000 distinct CDR3 sequences, roughly half found once. This sample's treatment: roughly nine-day PBMC culture with coronavirus spike peptide pools or control peptides (ViraFEST assay). ViraFEST enlarged antigen-specific T cell populations with peptide pools and afterwards sequenced TCRs. This receptor was taken from a human donor who had recovered from COVID-19. The sample comprised CD4+ T cells from blood, cultured in vitro. This chain joins TRBV21-1 and TRBJ2-1; the table's D call TRBD2 went unverified against the DNA. TRBV21-1 is an annotated pseudogene. Here the CDR3 DNA reads TGTGCCAGCAGCAAAAGCTCCCGCATTGGGGATCGAAACGGTGAGCAGTTCTTC. Translated: CASSKSSRIGDRNGEQFF.